This TCR beta chain was recorded in a study of post-analysis software for immune sequencing data. Carried by the TCR beta cDNA libraries were unique molecular identifiers. Each CDR3 protein gets one entry after TCRdb re-called the PCR reads with MiXCR. The sample has about 160,000 distinct CDR3 sequences, about 34% seen once; the top ten hold over 25%. Trimming cost V 2 bases and J 1 base; bases outside gene matches: 6. Germline V lookup: CDR1 MNHNS, CDR2 SASEGT. This CDR3 has 16 residues. The sequence derives from a girl aged 5 to 17 with multiple sclerosis. The gene calls are TRBV6-1 and TRBJ2-3, with TRBD1 matching over 7 bases. The specimen comprised blood, sampled after autologous hematopoietic stem cell transplantation. CDR3 sequence: CASSETQGMGTDTQYF. CDR3 nucleotides: TGTGCCAGCAGTGAAACACAGGGGATGGGCACAGATACGCAGTATTTT.